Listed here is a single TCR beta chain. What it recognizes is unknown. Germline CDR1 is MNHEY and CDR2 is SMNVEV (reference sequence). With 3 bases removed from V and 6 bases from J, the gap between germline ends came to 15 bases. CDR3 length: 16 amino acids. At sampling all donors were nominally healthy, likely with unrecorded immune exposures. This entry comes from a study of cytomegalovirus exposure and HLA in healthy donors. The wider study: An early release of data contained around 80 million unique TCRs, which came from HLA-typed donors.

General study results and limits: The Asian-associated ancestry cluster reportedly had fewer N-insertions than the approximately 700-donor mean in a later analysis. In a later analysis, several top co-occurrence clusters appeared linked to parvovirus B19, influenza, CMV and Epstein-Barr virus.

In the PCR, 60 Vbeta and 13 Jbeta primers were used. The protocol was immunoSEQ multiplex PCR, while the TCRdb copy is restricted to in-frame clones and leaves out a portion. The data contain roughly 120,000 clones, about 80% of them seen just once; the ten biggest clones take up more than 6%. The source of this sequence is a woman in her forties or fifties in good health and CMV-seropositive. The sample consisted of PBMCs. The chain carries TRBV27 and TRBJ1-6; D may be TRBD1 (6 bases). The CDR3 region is CASSFTPPQGNSPLHF. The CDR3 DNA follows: TGTGCCAGCAGTTTTACCCCGCCACAGGGTAATTCACCCCTCCACTTT.